The 17 T cell receptor beta chains below come from one sample, sequenced in a study of T cells in Graves' hyperthyroidism and ophthalmopathy. TCR beta CDR3 region amplification was performed from RNA transcripts. A set of HTBI primers served as the primers for a first-round RT-PCR of the TCR CDR3. TCRdb re-derived calls from the multiplex PCR reads in MiXCR, one entry per CDR3 protein. Altogether some 800,000 distinct CDR3 sequences are present, more than 30% being singletons, with the ten largest covering approximately 8.7%. The specimen sequenced was blood. The receptors come from a man aged 18 to 35 with Graves' hyperthyroidism.

CDR3 amino acids: CASSLAQGAPGNTIYF. The CDR3 DNA reads as TGCGCCAGCAGCTTGGCACAGGGAGCTCCTGGAAACACCATATATTTT. The chain has TRBV5-1 and TRBJ1-3, with D maybe TRBD1 (6 bases). Germline V gives CDR1 SGHRS, CDR2 YFSETQ. Trimming stripped 0 bases from V and 2 bases from J, with 12 bases between. The CDR3 is 16 residues long.

The chain couples TRBV6-2 or TRBV6-3 to TRBJ1-2, with D tentatively TRBD1 (6 bases). The CDR3 spans 14 residues. Per the germline V gene, CDR1 is MNHEY and CDR2 is SVGEGT. V lost 2 bases and J 6 bases, leaving 13 bases between the germline ends. The CDR3 reads CASSYSGQIDGYTF. DNA for the CDR3: TGTGCCAGCAGTTACAGCGGACAGATCGATGGCTACACCTTC.

The chain combines TRBV20-1 with TRBJ2-7; D unresolved. Trimming removed 6 bases from V and 1 base from J, with 19 bases in between. This CDR3 has 15 amino acids. Germline loops: CDR1 DFQATT, CDR2 SNEGSKA (reference sequence). The CDR3 protein is CSAPLPGLTSYEQYF. In nucleotides, the CDR3 is TGCAGTGCCCCTCTCCCTGGGCTTACGTCCTACGAGCAGTACTTC.

The chain recombines TRBV5-6 with TRBJ2-5, with 8 nucleotides matching TRBD2. The CDR3 runs to 15 residues. The ends lost 5 bases at V and 5 bases at J; junction bases unmatched: 11. CDR1 is SGHDT, CDR2 YYEEEE, per germline. The DNA for the CDR3 is TGTGCCAGCAGTTACTCGAATAGCGGGATTGAGACCCAGTACTTC. This translates into CASSYSNSGIETQYF.

This clonotype has at least ten counts. CDR3 residues: CASSGVGGLSNQPQHF. DNA for the CDR3: TGTGCCAGCAGTGGTGTAGGGGGCTTAAGCAATCAGCCCCAGCATTTT. The genes are TRBV2 and TRBJ1-5; the match to TRBD1 covers 7 bases. Germline CDR1 is SNHLY and CDR2 is FYNNEI. This CDR3 is 16 amino acids long. With 4 bases clipped from V and 1 base from J, the junction kept 7 bases outside the gene matches.

The sample holds many counts of this clonotype. The chain links TRBV7-2 to TRBJ1-3; no reliable D call. The germline V and J ends were trimmed by 5 bases and 5 bases, with 16 bases remaining between them. This CDR3 spans 15 amino acids. Germline loops: CDR1 SGHTA, CDR2 FQGNSA. The CDR3 DNA reads as TGTGCCAGCAGCGGGATGGGATTAGCCAGAAACACCATATATTTT. Translation: CASSGMGLARNTIYF. The whole variable domain, remainder taken from reference TRBV7-2 and TRBJ1-3, is GAGVSQSPSNKVTEKGKDVELRCDPISGHTALYWYRQSLGQGLEFLIYFQGNSAPDKSGLPSDRFSAERTGGSVSTLTIQRTQQEDSAVYLCASSGMGLARNTIYFGEGSWLTVV.

This clonotype came up a few times. V usage is TRBV7-2 and J usage is TRBJ2-7; D unresolved. The CDR3 covers 13 residues. Trimming took 4 bases from V and 6 from J, leaving 13 bases between them. CDR1 is SGHTA, CDR2 FQGNSA, per germline. The CDR3 DNA reads TGTGCCAGCAGCTCGCCGCAGGTAGCCGAGCAGTACTTC. The encoded protein is CASSSPQVAEQYF.

The chain couples TRBV6-6 to TRBJ1-1, with TRBD1 matching over 9 bases. The CDR3 spans 16 residues. Per the germline V gene, CDR1 is MNHNY and CDR2 is SVGAGI (reference sequence). Trimming removed 6 bases from V and 0 bases from J; junction bases left unmatched: 8. CDR3 sequence: CASSRQGGSMNTEAFF. CDR3 sequence (DNA): TGTGCCAGCAGCAGACAGGGGGGTTCCATGAACACTGAAGCTTTCTTT.

This chain connects TRBV5-6 to TRBJ1-5; D gene ambiguous. V lost 4 bases and J lost 9, with 14 bases in between. Germline lookup yields CDR1 SGHDT and CDR2 YYEEEE. CDR3 length equals 13 residues. CDR3 DNA sequence: TGTGCCAGCAGCCCCCGCGGCGTGGGGCCCCAGCATTTT. As protein: CASSPRGVGPQHF.

This chain uses TRBV20-1 with TRBJ2-5; TRBD2 might be the D (6 bases). Germline V gene lookup returns CDR1 DFQATT and CDR2 SNEGSKA (reference sequence). There are 12 residues in the CDR3. CDR3 sequence (DNA): TGCTCCTTCGGGGGTACCCAAGAGACCCAGTACTTC. Its protein is CSFGGTQETQYF.

There are many counts of this clonotype. The chain is built from TRBV10-3 and TRBJ2-5, with D possibly being TRBD1 (6 bases). V was shortened by 8 bases and J by 5 bases, with 12 bases between the two germline ends. Germline V CDR1 and CDR2: ENHRY, SYGVKD. The CDR3 length is 12 residues. The CDR3 DNA sequence: TGTGCCATCGGACAGTTGGGTGAGACCCAGTACTTC. This sequence encodes CAIGQLGETQYF.

This clonotype was recorded at least ten times. This chain joins TRBV20-1 and TRBJ1-5, with D possibly TRBD1 on 5 matching bases. V lost 6 bases, J lost 1 base, and 13 bases lay in between. Germline CDR1 reads DFQATT; CDR2 reads SNEGSKA (reference sequence). The CDR3 covers 14 residues. The CDR3 here is CSARAVDSNQPQHF. In DNA form, the CDR3 reads TGCAGTGCCAGGGCCGTGGACAGCAATCAGCCCCAGCATTTT.

The chain recombines TRBV10-3 with TRBJ2-7; the D gene is possibly TRBD2 (5 bases). Deletions cut 10 bases from V and 5 bases from J, with 24 bases between. CDR1 is ENHRY, CDR2 SYGVKD, per germline. The CDR3 spans 15 residues. In DNA, the CDR3 is TGTGCCAGCAGGACTGTTCAGAAAGGGTTCGACGAGCAGTACTTC. Protein: CASRTVQKGFDEQYF.

This chain links TRBV28 with TRBJ2-7; 9 bases line up with TRBD1. The CDR3 length is 14 residues. V lost 7 bases to trimming and J lost 2 bases; unmatched junction nucleotides: 6. CDR1 is MDHEN and CDR2 is SYDVKM in the germline V gene. CDR3 in DNA: TGTGCCAGCAACTTGGGACAGGGTACCTACGAGCAGTACTTC. Translated, it gives CASNLGQGTYEQYF.

The J gene is TRBJ2-3, the V gene TRBV29-1, with 9 bases lining up with TRBD1. This CDR3 has 13 amino acids. The J segment lost 4 bases and the V segment lost 8 bases, leaving 7 bases of the junction unmatched. Germline loops: CDR1 SQVTM, CDR2 ANQGSEA. This chain's CDR3 is CSQGTGQADTQYF. CDR3 nucleotides: TGCAGCCAAGGGACAGGGCAAGCAGATACGCAGTATTTT.

In regard to this clonotype: This may be a read error: a much more frequent sequence differs by one nucleotide. V and J are TRBV9 and TRBJ2-5, with 8 nucleotides matching TRBD2. V trimming: 5 bases; J trimming: 3 bases; junction bases outside the gene matches: 9. The CDR3 extends over 15 amino acids. Per germline, CDR1 SGDLS and CDR2 YYNGEE. This CDR3 reads CASSDEDGGEETQYF. In DNA form, the CDR3 reads TGTGCCAGCAGTGATGAAGACGGGGGGGAAGAGACCCAGTACTTC.

This clonotype was seen a few times. This chain uses TRBV12-3 or TRBV12-4 with TRBJ2-7; D may correspond to TRBD1 or TRBD2 (6 bases each). The CDR3 spans 14 residues. The V and J ends lost 6 bases and 5 bases respectively, with 17 bases between them. For the CDR3, the DNA is TGTGCCAGCAGCCAAGGGGGGAGAGCTCACGAGCAGTACTTC. Translation gives CASSQGGRAHEQYF.